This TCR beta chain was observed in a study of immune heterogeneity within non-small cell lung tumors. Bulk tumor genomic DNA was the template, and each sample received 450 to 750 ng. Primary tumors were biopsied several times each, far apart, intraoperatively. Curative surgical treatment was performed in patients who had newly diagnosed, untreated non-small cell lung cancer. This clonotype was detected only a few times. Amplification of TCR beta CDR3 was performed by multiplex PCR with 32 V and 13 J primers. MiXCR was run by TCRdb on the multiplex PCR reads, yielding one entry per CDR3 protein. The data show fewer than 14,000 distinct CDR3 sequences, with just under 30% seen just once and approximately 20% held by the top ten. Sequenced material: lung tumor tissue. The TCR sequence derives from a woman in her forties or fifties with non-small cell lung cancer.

The DNA for the CDR3 is TGTGCCGGCGGCGGGGGGTCCTTCTACGAGCAGTACTTC. Encoded protein: CAGGGGSFYEQYF. The chain uses TRBV28 and TRBJ2-7; 8 bases match TRBD2. The CDR3 covers 13 residues. The V segment lost 11 bases and the J segment 3 bases; nucleotides outside the gene matches: 9. The germline V gene has CDR1 MDHEN and CDR2 SYDVKM.